This entry lists 14 T cell receptor beta chains sequenced from one sample in a study of a mutant IDH1 vaccine in newly diagnosed glioma. Measured with immunoSEQ multiplex PCR; TCRdb has only the in-frame clones, and not every one. The repertoire holds tens of thousands of clones, with around 82% as singletons. Time point of the sample: baseline, week 1 (first vaccination visit). Documented treatment: pre-vaccination baseline after standard-of-care therapy. Sequenced here: peripheral blood mononuclear cells (PBMCs), sampled from a glioma patient treated with radiotherapy, temozolomide or both. The receptors were gathered from a woman younger than 35 with glioma. Some clones in this sample may be carry-over from other donors' samples.

V and J are TRBV2 and TRBJ2-7; TRBD1 agrees at 10 bases. V was clipped by 3 bases and J by 6 bases; unmatched bases: 11. This CDR3 comprises 16 residues. From germline, CDR1 is SNHLY and CDR2 FYNNEI. Here the CDR3 DNA reads TGTGCCAGCAGTGACTGGCCCCGCGGGGACAGGGGCGAGCAGTACTTC. This gives the protein CASSDWPRGDRGEQYF.

The gene calls are TRBV5-6 and TRBJ1-2; D unresolved. V dropped 1 base and J dropped 2 bases, with 9 bases sitting between them. Germline-derived CDR1 and CDR2 are SGHDT and YYEEEE. The CDR3 loop spans 14 amino acids. This chain's CDR3 is CASSLQRLNYGYTF. CDR3 nucleotides: TGTGCCAGCAGCTTGCAGCGTCTGAACTATGGCTACACCTTC.

Note on this clone: A read error may produce the germline difference seen at one junction end. This rearrangement joins TRBV5-1 to TRBJ2-7; perhaps TRBD1 as D (6 bases). Germline CDR1 is SGHRS and CDR2 is YFSETQ. The CDR3 totals 17 residues. The CDR3 spells CATSTGQGPPALYEQYF. CDR3 nucleotides: TGCGCCACCAGCACGGGGCAGGGGCCACCCGCGCTCTACGAGCAGTACTTC.

V is TRBV9 and J is TRBJ1-1; tentatively, D is TRBD1 (6 bases). Trimming shortened V by 3 bases and J by 11 bases, and 14 bases separated the two germline ends. Germline CDR1 reads SGDLS; CDR2 reads YYNGEE. The CDR3 has 12 residues. The CDR3 loop is CASSGTGFEAFF. In DNA form, the CDR3 reads TGTGCCAGCAGCGGAACAGGGTTTGAGGCTTTCTTT.

This sequence joins TRBV6-1 and TRBJ1-4; maybe TRBD1 (5 bases). The CDR3 contains 15 residues. Per the germline V gene, CDR1 is MNHNS and CDR2 is SASEGT. With 6 bases removed from V and 0 bases from J, the gap between germline ends came to 11 bases. CDR3 coding DNA: TGTGCCAGCAGCCAGGGCCCTGCAACTAATGAAAAACTGTTTTTT. Its translation: CASSQGPATNEKLFF.

In this sample, this clone turned up a few times. The chain links TRBV21-1 to TRBJ1-5; TRBD1, the table's D call, was not compared with the DNA. TRBV21-1 is noted as a pseudogene. This CDR3 region has 16 residues. In nucleotides, the CDR3 is TGTGCCAGCAGCCCTGACAGGGAGCTCTCTAATCAGCCCCAGCATTTT. As protein: CASSPDRELSNQPQHF.

The CDR3 sequence: CASSLVAGAYEQYF. For the CDR3, the DNA is TGTGCCAGCAGCTTGGTAGCGGGTGCCTACGAGCAGTACTTC. The rearrangement uses TRBV5-5 and TRBJ2-7; the match to TRBD2 covers 7 bases. The CDR3 sequence is 14 residues long. V dropped 0 bases and J dropped 2; count of bases not matched to a gene: 2. Germline V gene lookup returns CDR1 SGHKS and CDR2 YYEKEE (reference sequence).

The gene calls are TRBV6-5 and TRBJ2-1; no clear D gene. This CDR3 contains 13 residues. The germline gives CDR1 MNHEY, CDR2 SVGAGI. Trimming left V 2 bases short and J 7 bases short, with 9 bases between. CDR3 region: CASSYPPGNEQFF. The DNA for the CDR3 is TGTGCCAGCAGTTACCCTCCCGGGAATGAGCAGTTCTTC.

This clone was seen only once. The gene calls are TRBV19 and TRBJ1-2; 9 positions agree with TRBD1. This CDR3 has 14 residues. V gave up 1 base and J gave up 6 bases; unmatched junction bases: 3. The germline V gene has CDR1 LNHDA and CDR2 SQIVND (reference sequence). The CDR3 nucleotides are TGTGCCAGTAGTATAGGGGACAGGGTTGATGGCTACACCTTC. Its translation: CASSIGDRVDGYTF.

The gene calls are TRBV29-1 and TRBJ1-1; a possible D gene is TRBD1 (6 bases). This CDR3 region has 14 residues. V was cut by 5 bases and J by 3 bases, with 16 bases left in between. The germline V gene has CDR1 SQVTM and CDR2 ANQGSEA. The CDR3 bases are TGCAGCGTTCCACTACAGGGTCCCGACACTGAAGCTTTCTTT. It codes for CSVPLQGPDTEAFF.

The chain is built from TRBV11-3 and TRBJ1-3; D is possibly TRBD1 (6 bases). The CDR3 has 18 residues. Germline values: CDR1 SGHNT, CDR2 YENEEA. With 4 bases removed from V and 1 base from J, the gap between germline ends came to 20 bases. The CDR3 bases are TGTGCCAGCAGCTCGGACAGCTATAAACGGGTATCTGGAAACACCATATATTTT. Translation gives CASSSDSYKRVSGNTIYF. The full variable domain, with the rest looked up from reference TRBV11-3 and TRBJ1-3, is EAGVVQSPRYKIIEKKQPVAFWCNPISGHNTLYWYLQNLGQGPELLIRYENEEAVDDSQLPKDRFSAERLKGVDSTLKIQPAELGDSAVYLCASSSDSYKRVSGNTIYFGEGSWLTVV.

The CDR3 region has the DNA TGTGCCAGCAGTTACTCATCGGCAACCGGGGAGCTGTTTTTT. This codes for CASSYSSATGELFF. This chain links TRBV6-5 with TRBJ2-2, with D uncertain. Germline V gene sequence: CDR1 MNHEY, CDR2 SVGAGI. This CDR3 spans 14 amino acids. Between the trimmed V and J ends, which lost 0 bases and 5 bases, there was a span of 7 bases.

The chain carries TRBV5-4 and TRBJ2-7; TRBD1 matches at 8 bases. Germline-derived CDR1 and CDR2 are SGHNT and YYREEE (reference sequence). The CDR3 runs to 13 residues. Unmatched junction bases numbered 3, after V lost 2 bases and J lost 5 bases. Here the CDR3 reads CASSFPGGHEQYF. The CDR3 DNA reads as TGTGCCAGCAGCTTTCCAGGGGGCCACGAGCAGTACTTC.

This sequence joins TRBV29-1 and TRBJ1-1, with TRBD1 identical over 7 bases. Per the germline V gene, CDR1 is SQVTM and CDR2 is ANQGSEA. The CDR3 is 14 residues long. V was pared by 1 base and J by 4 bases, with 6 bases of the junction left unmatched. CDR3 loop: CSVEVLHRGTEAFF. The CDR3 DNA follows: TGCAGCGTTGAAGTCCTCCACAGGGGCACTGAAGCTTTCTTT.